This T cell receptor (beta chain) derives from a study of CXCR3-negative and CXCR3-positive naive CD8 T cells. Overall study context: Each library gave roughly 1.5 +/- 0.3 million of approximately 150 million TRB reads.

The CDR3 length is 12 residues. Germline values: CDR1 SEHNR, CDR2 FQNEAQ (reference sequence). Findings and limits, study-wide: Cryopreservation partially lowered CXCR3 expression, so most assays used fresh PBMCs. Naive cells that were CXCR3-negative or CXCR3-positive used TRBV-TRBJ genes alike, while memory cells diverged. Between one naive subset and the other, surface CD5 was comparable, and TCR strength was inferred from TRB CDR3 properties.

With respect to this clonotype: Its antigen is as yet unknown.

TRB cDNA libraries were made by UMI-labeled 5' RACE. One entry per CDR3 protein, without DNA, is what TCRdb gives after re-calling the 5' RACE reads. The sample totals around 57,000 distinct CDR3 sequences. The chain has TRBV7-9 and TRBJ1-2; the D gene TCRdb calls, TRBD1, cannot be checked with no DNA. Input material: memory CD8+ T cells from blood. The clonotype comes from a human donor in good health. Some clones in this sample may be carry-over from other donors' samples. CDR3 residues: CASSSEGNGYTF. The variable domain in full, completed from reference TRBV7-9 and TRBJ1-2, reads DTGVSQNPRHKITKRGQNVTFRCDPISEHNRLYWYRQTLGQGPEFLTYFQNEAQLEKSRLLSDRFSAERPKGSFSTLEIQRTEQGDSAMYLCASSSEGNGYTFGSGTRLTVV.